This is a list of T cell receptor beta chains from one sample in a study of T cell responses to AZD1222 COVID-19 vaccine. The protocol was immunoSEQ multiplex PCR, while the TCRdb copy is restricted to in-frame clones and leaves out a portion. The table lists 200,000 or so clones, about 87% of them singletons. Source: peripheral blood, taken on day 0 of MenACWY control vaccination. The receptors were gathered from an adult in good health. The CDR3 runs from the conserved cysteine through the conserved F or W. D genes are given only for firm matches. A row's size may be missing; if present it is once, few, many or a size class.

J,length,D,V,size,DNA,CDR3
TRBJ2-5,16,.,TRBV7-8,.,TGTGCCAGCAGCTTGAGTCCTAGCCCCACTCCGGAGACCCAGTACTTC,CASSLSPSPTPETQYF
TRBJ1-3,15,.,TRBV7-6,.,TGTGCCAGCAGAGCCGACGGGAACTCTGGAAACACCATATATTTT,CASRADGNSGNTIYF
TRBJ1-2,16,.,TRBV11-2,.,TGTGCCAGCAGCTTAGATCTGGGGATTTCTAACTATGGCTACACCTTC,CASSLDLGISNYGYTF
TRBJ2-3,16,TRBD2,TRBV9,.,TGTGCCAGCAGCGATGGGACTAGCGGGGGGGCGGATACGCAGTATTTT,CASSDGTSGGADTQYF
TRBJ1-6,14,TRBD1,TRBV6-2/TRBV6-3,.,TGTGCCAGCAGTCACAGGGGAAGAAATTCACCCCTCCACTTT,CASSHRGRNSPLHF
TRBJ2-1,13,.,TRBV3-1/TRBV3-2,.,TGTGCCAGCAGCCAAGATCGAACGAATGAGCAGTTCTTC,CASSQDRTNEQFF
TRBJ1-1,16,.,TRBV5-4,.,TGTGCCAGCAGCTTGGCCGACTGGGCAATGAACACTGAAGCTTTCTTT,CASSLADWAMNTEAFF
TRBJ2-5,16,TRBD2,TRBV9,.,TGTGCCAGCAGCGAGGTCAGCGGGGGGGCCGATGAGACCCAGTACTTC,CASSEVSGGADETQYF
TRBJ2-7,13,.,TRBV7-8,few,TGTGCCAGCAGCTTAGGGGAGTTCTACGAGCAGTACTTC,CASSLGEFYEQYF
TRBJ1-1,15,.,TRBV10-3,once,TGTGCCATCAGTGAGTCTGGGGTACCCCCCCCTGAAGCTTTCTTT,CAISESGVPPPEAFF
TRBJ2-5,15,TRBD2,TRBV30,.,TGTGCCTGGAGCCCGACTAGCGGACTTCAAGAGACCCAGTACTTC,CAWSPTSGLQETQYF
TRBJ2-1,15,TRBD1,TRBV6-1,.,TGTGCCAGCAGTGAAATGGGACAGTTGTACAATGAGCAGTTCTTC,CASSEMGQLYNEQFF
TRBJ2-1,15,TRBD2,TRBV5-1,.,TGCGCCAGCAGCGCAGCGGGAGAGTCCTACAATGAGCAGTTCTTC,CASSAAGESYNEQFF
TRBJ2-1,14,.,TRBV5-6,.,TGTGCCAGCAGCTTGGGACAGCCTTACAATGAGCAGTTCTTC,CASSLGQPYNEQFF
TRBJ1-5,15,.,TRBV10-2,.,TGCGCCAGCTCGAGACAGGCCCTTCGAAATCAGCCCCAGCATTTT,CASSRQALRNQPQHF
TRBJ2-7,13,.,TRBV3-1/TRBV3-2,.,TGTGCCAGCAGCCAAGAAGGGGCCTACGAGCAGTACTTC,CASSQEGAYEQYF
TRBJ1-4,14,.,TRBV6-2/TRBV6-3,few,TGTGCCAGCAGCAACCCACCCTGGGGTGAAAAACTGTTTTTT,CASSNPPWGEKLFF
TRBJ1-1,15,TRBD1,TRBV30,.,TGTGCCTGGAGTTTGGGTGGGACAGCGGCCCTGATAGCTTTCTTT,CAWSLGGTAALIAFF
TRBJ2-1,18,TRBD2,TRBV5-6,.,TGTGCCAGCAGCCCCTATAGGAGGTCTAGCGGGAGAATCGATGAGCAGTTCTTC,CASSPYRRSSGRIDEQFF
TRBJ1-6,15,TRBD1,TRBV28,.,TGTGCCAGCAGTGGCCCGGGACAGGGGTATTCACCCCTCCACTTT,CASSGPGQGYSPLHF
TRBJ1-1,14,.,TRBV29-1,.,TGCAGCGTTGTCCACTGGGGGGGAAACACTGAAGCTTTCTTT,CSVVHWGGNTEAFF
TRBJ1-6,12,.,TRBV5-4,once,TGTGCCAGCAGCTTGGATAATTCACCCCTCCACTTT,CASSLDNSPLHF
TRBJ2-5,17,.,TRBV28,.,TGTGCCAGCAGTTTAGGTCTCTTTCGCGGATCCCAAGAGACCCAGTACTTC,CASSLGLFRGSQETQYF
TRBJ2-7,16,.,TRBV24-1,.,TGTGCCACCAGTGATCCTCAAGCGAGGGACCCTTGGAAGCAGTACTTC,CATSDPQARDPWKQYF
TRBJ2-3,13,.,TRBV5-1,.,TGCGCCAGCAGCGCATCACAGGGAGATACGCAGTATTTT,CASSASQGDTQYF
TRBJ1-1,15,.,TRBV28,.,TGTGCCAGCAGTTTTTCGGGGGCCCTCAACACTGAAGCTTTCTTT,CASSFSGALNTEAFF
TRBJ1-2,14,TRBD1,TRBV9,once,TGTGCCAGCAGCGCCCCAGGGGGGCCCTATGGCTACACCTTC,CASSAPGGPYGYTF
TRBJ2-7,16,TRBD2,TRBV7-6,.,TGTGCCAGCAGCTTAGGGGCTAGCGGAGGGATCTACGAGCAGTACTTC,CASSLGASGGIYEQYF
TRBJ1-6,14,.,TRBV2,few,TGTGCCAGCAGTGAAGTTGAGGACAATTCACCCCTCCACTTT,CASSEVEDNSPLHF
TRBJ2-1,16,TRBD1,TRBV7-9,.,TGTGCCAGCAGCTTAACTTCGGGACAGGGCTACAATGAGCAGTTCTTC,CASSLTSGQGYNEQFF
TRBJ2-7,12,.,TRBV2,once,TGTGCCAGCAGTGATCCGGGGGGCAGGGAGTACTTC,CASSDPGGREYF
TRBJ2-6,20,TRBD1,TRBV29-1,.,TGCAGCGTTGAAGCTAACCCGGGACAGGGGGCCTACTCTGGGGCCAACGTCCTGACTTTC,CSVEANPGQGAYSGANVLTF
TRBJ1-1,12,.,TRBV28,.,TGTGCCAGCAGTTTATTCAGCACTGAAGCTTTCTTT,CASSLFSTEAFF
TRBJ2-2,13,.,TRBV7-2,.,TGTGCCAGCAGACAAAGGAACGGCGGGGAGCTGTTTTTT,CASRQRNGGELFF
TRBJ2-1,18,TRBD2,TRBV7-2,.,TGTGCCAGCAGCTTAGAGCCCCTAGGGCGGGGGGCGTGGGATGAGCAGTTCTTC,CASSLEPLGRGAWDEQFF
TRBJ1-5,14,TRBD1,TRBV7-2,.,TGTGCCAGCAGCTTCGACAGGGGAGGTCAGCCCCAGCATTTT,CASSFDRGGQPQHF
TRBJ2-3,15,TRBD2,TRBV5-1,.,TGCGCCAGCAGCCAACTAGCGGGAGGCACAGATACGCAGTATTTT,CASSQLAGGTDTQYF
TRBJ2-7,13,TRBD1,TRBV6-5,once,TGTGCCAGCAGGGATCAGGGGGCGTACGAGCAGTACTTC,CASRDQGAYEQYF
TRBJ2-7,14,.,TRBV6-5,.,TGTGCCAGCAGCAGGGACGACACCCGATACGAGCAGTACTTC,CASSRDDTRYEQYF
TRBJ2-3,14,TRBD1,TRBV7-2,.,TGTGCCAGCAGCTCCGGACAGGGGACAGATACGCAGTATTTT,CASSSGQGTDTQYF
TRBJ2-1,13,TRBD1,TRBV10-3,once,TGTGCCATCAGTGAGGAGGGGGCAGGTGAGCAGTTCTTC,CAISEEGAGEQFF
TRBJ2-5,15,.,TRBV14,.,TGTGCCAGCAGCCAAGCGACCACAGGCTCAGAGACCCAGTACTTC,CASSQATTGSETQYF
TRBJ2-2,16,.,TRBV28,.,TGTGCCAGCAGTTCCCCGACAGGAGCCGACACCGGGGAGCTGTTTTTT,CASSSPTGADTGELFF
TRBJ2-6,15,.,TRBV7-2,.,TGTGCCAGCAGCCTCTACAGGGCTGGGGCCAACGTCCTGACTTTC,CASSLYRAGANVLTF
TRBJ2-2,14,.,TRBV5-6,.,TGTGCCAGCAGCCCACGCGGTTTCACCGGGGAGCTGTTTTTT,CASSPRGFTGELFF
TRBJ2-5,16,TRBD2,TRBV7-2,once,TGTGCCAGCAGCATACAACGGGGGGGGATGGAAGAGACCCAGTACTTC,CASSIQRGGMEETQYF